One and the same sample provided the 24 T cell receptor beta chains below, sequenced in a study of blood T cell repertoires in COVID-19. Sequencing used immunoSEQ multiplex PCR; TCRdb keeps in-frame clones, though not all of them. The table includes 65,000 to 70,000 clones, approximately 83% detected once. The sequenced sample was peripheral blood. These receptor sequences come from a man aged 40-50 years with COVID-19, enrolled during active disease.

DNA for the CDR3: TGTGCCAGCAGTGAAATCGGGCAGGGTGTCTCACCCCTCCACTTT. Translation gives CASSEIGQGVSPLHF. The chain carries TRBV6-1 and TRBJ1-6, with D perhaps TRBD1 (5 bases). Germline assignment: CDR1 MNHNS and CDR2 SASEGT. V lost 2 bases and J 10 bases, leaving 15 bases between the germline ends. The CDR3 extends over 15 amino acids.

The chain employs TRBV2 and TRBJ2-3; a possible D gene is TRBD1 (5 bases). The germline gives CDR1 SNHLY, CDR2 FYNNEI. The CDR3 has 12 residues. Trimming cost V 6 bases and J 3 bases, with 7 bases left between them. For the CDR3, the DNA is TGTGCCAGCAGACAGGTTACAGATACGCAGTATTTT. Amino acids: CASRQVTDTQYF.

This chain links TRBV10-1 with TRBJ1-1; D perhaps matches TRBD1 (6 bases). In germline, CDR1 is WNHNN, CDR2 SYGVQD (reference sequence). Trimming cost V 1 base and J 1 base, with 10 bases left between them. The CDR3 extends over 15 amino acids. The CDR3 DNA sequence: TGCGCCAGCAGTGAGTTTCAGGGACAGAACACTGAAGCTTTCTTT. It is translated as CASSEFQGQNTEAFF.

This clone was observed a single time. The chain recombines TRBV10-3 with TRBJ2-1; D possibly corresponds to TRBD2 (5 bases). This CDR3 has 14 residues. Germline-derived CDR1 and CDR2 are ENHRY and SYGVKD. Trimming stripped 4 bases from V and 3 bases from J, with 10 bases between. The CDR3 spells CAISGSRGYNEQFF. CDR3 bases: TGTGCCATCAGTGGATCTCGGGGCTACAATGAGCAGTTCTTC.

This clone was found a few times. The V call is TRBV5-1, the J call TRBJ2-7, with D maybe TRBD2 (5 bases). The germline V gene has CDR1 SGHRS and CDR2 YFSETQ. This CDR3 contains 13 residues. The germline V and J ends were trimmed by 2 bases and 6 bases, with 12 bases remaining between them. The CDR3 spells CASSLADGVEQYF. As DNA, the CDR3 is TGCGCCAGCAGCTTAGCGGACGGCGTCGAGCAGTACTTC.

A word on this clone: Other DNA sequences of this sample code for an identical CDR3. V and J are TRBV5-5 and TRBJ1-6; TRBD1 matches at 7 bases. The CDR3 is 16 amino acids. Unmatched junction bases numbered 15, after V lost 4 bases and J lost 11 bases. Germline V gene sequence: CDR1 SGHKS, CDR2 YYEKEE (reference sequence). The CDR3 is CASSPLEGAGEPPLHF. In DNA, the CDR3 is TGTGCCAGCAGCCCGTTGGAGGGGGCTGGGGAGCCACCCCTCCACTTT.

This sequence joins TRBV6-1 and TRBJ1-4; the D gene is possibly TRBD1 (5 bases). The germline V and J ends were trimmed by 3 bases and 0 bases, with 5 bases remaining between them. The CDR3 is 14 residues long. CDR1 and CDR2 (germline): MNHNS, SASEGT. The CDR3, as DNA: TGTGCCAGCAGTGAGACAGCAACTAATGAAAAACTGTTTTTT. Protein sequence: CASSETATNEKLFF.

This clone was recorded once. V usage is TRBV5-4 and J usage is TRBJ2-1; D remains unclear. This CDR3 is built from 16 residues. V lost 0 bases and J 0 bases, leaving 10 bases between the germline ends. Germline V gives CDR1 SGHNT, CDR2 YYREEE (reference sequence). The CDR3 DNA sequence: TGTGCCAGCAGCTTGGACTCCACCCCCTCCTACAATGAGCAGTTCTTC. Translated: CASSLDSTPSYNEQFF.

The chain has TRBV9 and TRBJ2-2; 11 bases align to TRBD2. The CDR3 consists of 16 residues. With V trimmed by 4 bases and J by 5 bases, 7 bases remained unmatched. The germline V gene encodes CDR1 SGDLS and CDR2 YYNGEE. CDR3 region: CASSPFSGGATGELFF. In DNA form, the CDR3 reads TGTGCCAGCAGCCCCTTTAGCGGGGGGGCGACCGGGGAGCTGTTTTTT. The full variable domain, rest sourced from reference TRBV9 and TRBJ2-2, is DSGVTQTPKHLITATGQRVTLRCSPRSGDLSVYWYQQSLDQGLQFLIQYYNGEERAKGNILERFSAQQFPDLHSELNLSSLELGDSALYFCASSPFSGGATGELFFGEGSRLTVL.

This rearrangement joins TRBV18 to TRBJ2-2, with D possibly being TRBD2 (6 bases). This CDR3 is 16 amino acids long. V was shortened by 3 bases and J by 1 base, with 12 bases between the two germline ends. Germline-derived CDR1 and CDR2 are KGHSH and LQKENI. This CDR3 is CASSPYGRGNTGELFF. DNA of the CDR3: TGTGCCAGCTCACCCTACGGGCGGGGGAACACCGGGGAGCTGTTTTTT.

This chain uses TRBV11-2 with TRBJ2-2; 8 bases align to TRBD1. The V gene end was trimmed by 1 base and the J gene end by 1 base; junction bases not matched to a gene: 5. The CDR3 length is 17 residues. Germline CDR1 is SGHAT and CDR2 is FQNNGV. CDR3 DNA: TGTGCCAGCAGCTTAGCAGCAGGACAGGGGAACACCGGGGAGCTGTTTTTT. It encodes CASSLAAGQGNTGELFF.

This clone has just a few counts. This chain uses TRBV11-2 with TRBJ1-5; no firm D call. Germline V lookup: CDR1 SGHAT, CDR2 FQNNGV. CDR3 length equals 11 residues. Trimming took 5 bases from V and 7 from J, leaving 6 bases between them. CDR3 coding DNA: TGTGCCAGCAGCATTCTACAGCCCCAGCATTTT. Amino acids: CASSILQPQHF. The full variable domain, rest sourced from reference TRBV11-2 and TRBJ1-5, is EAGVAQSPRYKIIEKRQSVAFWCNPISGHATLYWYQQILGQGPKLLIQFQNNGVVDDSQLPKDRFSAERLKGVDSTLKIQPAKLEDSAVYLCASSILQPQHFGDGTRLSIL.

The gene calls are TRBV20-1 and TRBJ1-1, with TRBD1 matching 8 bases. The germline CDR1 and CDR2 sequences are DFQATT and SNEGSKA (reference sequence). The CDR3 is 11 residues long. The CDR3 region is CAGGRNTEAFF. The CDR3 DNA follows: TGCGCAGGGGGCAGAAACACTGAAGCTTTCTTT.

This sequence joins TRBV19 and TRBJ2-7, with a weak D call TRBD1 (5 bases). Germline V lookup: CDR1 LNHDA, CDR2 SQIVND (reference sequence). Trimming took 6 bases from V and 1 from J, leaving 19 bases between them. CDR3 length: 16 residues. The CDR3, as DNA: TGTGCCAGTAGCGATAGGGCATGGGGCAGATCCTACGAGCAGTACTTC. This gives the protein CASSDRAWGRSYEQYF.

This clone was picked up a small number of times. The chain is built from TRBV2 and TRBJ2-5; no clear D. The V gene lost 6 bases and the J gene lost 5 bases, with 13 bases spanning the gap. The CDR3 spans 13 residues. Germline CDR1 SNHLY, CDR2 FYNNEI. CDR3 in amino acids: CASRNQWPETQYF. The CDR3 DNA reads TGTGCCAGCAGGAACCAGTGGCCGGAGACCCAGTACTTC.

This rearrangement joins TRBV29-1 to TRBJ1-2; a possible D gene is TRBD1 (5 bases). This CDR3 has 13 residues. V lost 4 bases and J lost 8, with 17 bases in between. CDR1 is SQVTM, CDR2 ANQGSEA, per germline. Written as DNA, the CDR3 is TGCAGCGTTGGTGACGCAGGGCTGAGCGGCTACACCTTC. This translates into CSVGDAGLSGYTF.

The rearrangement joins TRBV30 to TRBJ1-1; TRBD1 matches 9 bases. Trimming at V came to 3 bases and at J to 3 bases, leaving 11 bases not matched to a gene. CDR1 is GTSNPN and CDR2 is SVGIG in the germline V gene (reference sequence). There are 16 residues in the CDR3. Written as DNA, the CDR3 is TGTGCCTGGAGCGACCAGGGGACAGGGAAATACACTGAAGCTTTCTTT. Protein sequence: CAWSDQGTGKYTEAFF.

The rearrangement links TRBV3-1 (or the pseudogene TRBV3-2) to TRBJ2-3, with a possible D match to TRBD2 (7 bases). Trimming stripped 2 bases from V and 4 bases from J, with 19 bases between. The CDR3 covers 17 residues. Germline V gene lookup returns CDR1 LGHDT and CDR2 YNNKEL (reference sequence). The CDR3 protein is CASSQTGRRGQADTQYF. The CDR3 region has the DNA TGTGCCAGCAGCCAAACGGGACGGCGGGGGCAGGCAGATACGCAGTATTTT.

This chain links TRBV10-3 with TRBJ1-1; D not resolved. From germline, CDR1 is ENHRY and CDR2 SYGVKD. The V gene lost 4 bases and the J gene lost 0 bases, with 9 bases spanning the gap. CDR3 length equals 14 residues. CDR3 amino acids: CAISVEGVNTEAFF. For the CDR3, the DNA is TGTGCCATCAGTGTTGAGGGCGTGAACACTGAAGCTTTCTTT.

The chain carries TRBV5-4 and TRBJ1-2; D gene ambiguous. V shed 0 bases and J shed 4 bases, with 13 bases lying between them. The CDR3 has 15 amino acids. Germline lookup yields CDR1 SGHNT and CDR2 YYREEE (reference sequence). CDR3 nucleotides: TGTGCCAGCAGCTTGGAGGCCGAGACAACCTATGGCTACACCTTC. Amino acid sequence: CASSLEAETTYGYTF.

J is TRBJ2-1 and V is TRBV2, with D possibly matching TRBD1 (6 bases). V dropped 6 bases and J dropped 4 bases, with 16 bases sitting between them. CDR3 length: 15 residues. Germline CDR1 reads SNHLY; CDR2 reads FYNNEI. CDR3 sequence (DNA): TGTGCCAGCAGCCCCCAGGGGATGGATTACAATGAGCAGTTCTTC. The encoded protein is CASSPQGMDYNEQFF.

This CDR3 is CASRSSGGNPDTQYF. The CDR3 coding sequence is TGTGCCAGCAGGTCTAGCGGGGGGAACCCAGATACGCAGTATTTT. The rearrangement links TRBV11-2 to TRBJ2-3; 11 positions agree with TRBD2. Unmatched junction bases numbered 6, after V lost 6 bases and J lost 4 bases. Per the germline V gene, CDR1 is SGHAT and CDR2 is FQNNGV. The CDR3 contains 15 residues.

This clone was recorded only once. The CDR3 sequence: CASSFSTDTQYF. As DNA, the CDR3 is TGTGCCAGCAGCTTTAGTACAGATACGCAGTATTTT. This chain uses TRBV3-1 (or the pseudogene TRBV3-2) with TRBJ2-3; D uncertain. Germline CDR1 is LGHDT and CDR2 is YNNKEL (reference sequence). The germline V and J ends were trimmed by 5 bases and 3 bases, with 6 bases remaining between them. This CDR3 contains 12 residues.

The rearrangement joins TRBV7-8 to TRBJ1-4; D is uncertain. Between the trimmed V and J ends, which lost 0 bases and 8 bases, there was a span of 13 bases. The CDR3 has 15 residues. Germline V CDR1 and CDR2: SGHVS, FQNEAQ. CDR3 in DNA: TGTGCCAGCAGCTTAGCTAATTTGAGGGAGGAAAAACTGTTTTTT. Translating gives CASSLANLREEKLFF. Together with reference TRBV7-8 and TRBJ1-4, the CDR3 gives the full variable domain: GAGVSQSPRYKVAKRGQDVALRCDPISGHVSLFWYQQALGQGPEFLTYFQNEAQLDKSGLPSDRFFAERPEGSVSTLKIQRTQQEDSAVYLCASSLANLREEKLFFGSGTQLSVL.